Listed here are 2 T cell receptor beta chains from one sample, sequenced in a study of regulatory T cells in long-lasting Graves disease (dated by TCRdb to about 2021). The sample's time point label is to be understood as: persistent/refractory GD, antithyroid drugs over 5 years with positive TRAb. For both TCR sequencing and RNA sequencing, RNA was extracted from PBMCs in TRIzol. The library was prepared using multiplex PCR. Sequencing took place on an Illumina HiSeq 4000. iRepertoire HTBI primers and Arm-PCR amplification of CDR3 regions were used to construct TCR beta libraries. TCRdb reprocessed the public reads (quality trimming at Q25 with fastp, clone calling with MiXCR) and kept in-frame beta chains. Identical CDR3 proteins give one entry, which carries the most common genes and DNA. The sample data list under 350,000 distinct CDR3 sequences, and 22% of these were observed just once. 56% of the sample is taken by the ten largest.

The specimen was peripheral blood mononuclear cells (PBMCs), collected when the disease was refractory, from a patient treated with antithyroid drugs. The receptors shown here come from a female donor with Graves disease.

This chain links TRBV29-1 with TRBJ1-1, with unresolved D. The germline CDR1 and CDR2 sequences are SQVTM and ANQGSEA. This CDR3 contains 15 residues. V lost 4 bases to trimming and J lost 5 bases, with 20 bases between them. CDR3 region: CSVVEAVGGKTEAFF. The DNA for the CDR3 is TGCAGCGTTGTTGAGGCAGTCGGAGGGAAAACTGAAGCTTTCTTT. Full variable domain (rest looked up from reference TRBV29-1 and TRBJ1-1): SAVISQKPSRDICQRGTSLTIQCQVDSQVTMMFWYRQQPGQSLTLIATANQGSEATYESGFVIDKFPISRPNLTFSTLTVSNMSPEDSSIYLCSVVEAVGGKTEAFFGQGTRLTVV.

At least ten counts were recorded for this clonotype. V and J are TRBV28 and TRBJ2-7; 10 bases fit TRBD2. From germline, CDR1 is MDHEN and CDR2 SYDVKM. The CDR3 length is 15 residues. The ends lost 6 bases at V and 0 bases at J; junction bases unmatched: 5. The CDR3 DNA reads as TGTGCCAGCAGCGTCGGACTAGCGGACTCCTACGAGCAGTACTTC. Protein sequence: CASSVGLADSYEQYF.